What follows is one T cell receptor (beta chain) and its context. Antigen unknown. The sample holds other DNA sequences that translate to the same CDR3. The CDR3 length is 15 residues. The V end lost 0 bases, the J end lost 0 bases, and 10 bases lay between the germline ends. Germline-derived CDR1 and CDR2 are SGHNT and YYREEE (reference sequence). The data belong to a study of cytotoxic CD8 clonotypes in ibrutinib-treated CLL. Whole-study findings and limits: Clonality rose at ibrutinib response, held steady in sustained remission, and fell toward baseline at progression.

Only in-frame clones appear in the TCRdb table, and some are missing; sequencing was by immunoSEQ multiplex PCR. The sample yields fewer than 30,000 clones, roughly 62% seen once. From cryopreserved PBMCs came around 2 micrograms of genomic DNA used for TCR beta libraries. The receptor's source is a human donor with chronic lymphocytic leukemia. The chain couples TRBV5-4 to TRBJ2-7, with D perhaps TRBD1 (6 bases). The specimen comprised PBMCs, sampled after 24 months of ibrutinib treatment. CDR3 sequence (DNA): TGTGCCAGCAGCTTGGGGCAGGGGAGCTCCTACGAGCAGTACTTC. It encodes CASSLGQGSSYEQYF.